The T cell receptor (beta chain) under discussion was sequenced for a study of OX40 agonist ivuxolimab in advanced cancers. The CDR3 loop spans 17 amino acids. V shed 5 bases, J shed 2 bases, and the junction held 6 bases outside the gene matches. Germline V CDR1 and CDR2: SGHAT, FQNNGV. TCRdb's copy holds only in-frame clones and misses some; the assay was immunoSEQ multiplex PCR. Counted here are around 60,000 clones, 70% to 90% occurring once; the ten biggest clones make up around 3%. The receptor's source is an adult with an advanced solid tumor such as melanoma, head and neck, liver or kidney cancer. This chain joins TRBV11-2 and TRBJ2-5; 15 bases fit TRBD2. Sequenced here: CD4+ or CD8+ T cells sorted from blood, sampled in a trial of the OX40 agonist ivuxolimab. Here the CDR3 DNA reads TGTGCCAGCAGCCCTACCGGGACTAGCGGGGGGCAAGAGACCCAGTACTTC. Its protein product is CASSPTGTSGGQETQYF.